One sample yielded the 28 T cell receptor beta chains listed below, sequenced in a study of T cell responses to AZD1222 COVID-19 vaccine. The repertoire was sequenced with immunoSEQ multiplex PCR; TCRdb's copy has only in-frame clones and lacks some. Of under 95,000 clones listed, almost 90% are singletons. Sequenced here: peripheral blood, sampled 28 days after the second AZD1222 dose. These receptors came from an adult who received the AZD1222 COVID-19 vaccine.

V gene TRBV6-5 combines with J gene TRBJ1-6, with D uncertain. Trimming left V 7 bases short and J 7 bases short, with 17 bases between. Germline V lookup: CDR1 MNHEY, CDR2 SVGAGI. The CDR3 length is 15 residues. The chain's CDR3 is CASTPKGAGNSPLHF. The CDR3 nucleotides read TGTGCCAGCACCCCGAAGGGAGCGGGGAATTCACCCCTCCACTTT.

The chain links TRBV5-5 to TRBJ1-5; D gene unclear. V was clipped by 2 bases and J by 1 base, with 16 bases between them. The germline gives CDR1 SGHKS, CDR2 YYEKEE (reference sequence). This CDR3 spans 17 amino acids. The CDR3 protein is CASSFRPTQASNQPQHF. In nucleotides, the CDR3 is TGTGCCAGCAGCTTCCGACCCACCCAAGCGAGCAATCAGCCCCAGCATTTT.

The chain has TRBV28 and TRBJ2-1; 8 positions match TRBD2. This CDR3 is built from 14 residues. The germline V gene has CDR1 MDHEN and CDR2 SYDVKM. Trimming at V came to 1 base and at J to 7 bases, leaving 3 bases not matched to a gene. The CDR3 sequence is CASSLFGGRNEQFF. In DNA form, the CDR3 reads TGTGCCAGCAGTTTATTTGGCGGGAGGAATGAGCAGTTCTTC.

V is TRBV3-1 (or the pseudogene TRBV3-2) and J is TRBJ2-7; TRBD2 might be the D (7 bases). V was pared by 3 bases and J by 0 bases, with 9 bases between. This CDR3 spans 14 amino acids. Germline lookup yields CDR1 LGHDT and CDR2 YNNKEL (reference sequence). The CDR3 spells CASSQGGHSYEQYF. The DNA for the CDR3 is TGTGCCAGCAGCCAGGGGGGGCACTCCTACGAGCAGTACTTC.

The chain carries TRBV6-4 and TRBJ2-3; 12 nucleotides line up with TRBD2. Unmatched junction bases numbered 6, after V lost 0 bases and J lost 2 bases. There are 18 residues in the CDR3. CDR1 is MRHNA and CDR2 is SNTAGT in the germline V gene. As DNA, the CDR3 is TGTGCCAGCAGTGACTCTGCGACTAGCGGGGGTTCCACAGATACGCAGTATTTT. Translation: CASSDSATSGGSTDTQYF.

This clone came up a few times. The V and J genes are TRBV12-3 or TRBV12-4 and TRBJ1-2, with 9 bases identical to TRBD1. The CDR3 consists of 13 residues. Unmatched junction bases numbered 4, after V lost 6 bases and J lost 5 bases. The CDR3 loop reads CASSRDRVYGYTF. CDR3 DNA sequence: TGTGCCAGCAGCCGGGACAGGGTTTATGGCTACACCTTC.

This clone has a handful of counts. The chain carries TRBV5-8 and TRBJ2-7; weak D call: TRBD2 (6 bases). V lost 5 bases and J 2 bases, leaving 17 bases between the germline ends. Germline V gives CDR1 SGHTS, CDR2 YDEGEE. The CDR3 is 15 residues long. CDR3 loop: CASRVGTGYAYEQYF. The CDR3 DNA reads as TGTGCCAGCAGAGTCGGGACTGGATACGCCTACGAGCAGTACTTC.

The rearrangement uses TRBV29-1 and TRBJ2-6; 9 nucleotides agree with TRBD1. Germline lookup yields CDR1 SQVTM and CDR2 ANQGSEA. The junction had 10 bases not matched to a gene; V was cut back by 6 bases and J by 4 bases. The CDR3 sequence is 16 residues long. CDR3 loop: CSVEGQGEPGANVLTF. CDR3 bases: TGCAGCGTGGAGGGACAGGGCGAACCCGGGGCCAACGTCCTGACTTTC.

The chain combines TRBV3-1 (or the pseudogene TRBV3-2) with TRBJ1-1, with D possibly being TRBD1 (5 bases). The CDR3 loop spans 12 amino acids. The germline V gene has CDR1 LGHDT and CDR2 YNNKEL (reference sequence). Trimming left V 6 bases short and J 4 bases short, with 9 bases between. The CDR3 loop reads CASSPQGTEAFF. CDR3 in DNA: TGTGCCAGCAGTCCTCAGGGCACTGAAGCTTTCTTT.

V usage is TRBV6-1 and J usage is TRBJ1-1; TRBD1 might be the D (5 bases). This CDR3 region has 15 residues. CDR1 and CDR2 (germline): MNHNS, SASEGT. V lost 1 base and J 6 bases, leaving 15 bases between the germline ends. The CDR3, as DNA: TGTGCCAGCAGTGAAGGGCAGGGTTTTATCTCTGAAGCTTTCTTT. It translates to CASSEGQGFISEAFF.

The chain has TRBV28 and TRBJ1-5; weak D call: TRBD1 (5 bases). Germline V gene data show CDR1 as MDHEN and CDR2 as SYDVKM. This CDR3 is built from 15 residues. The germline V and J ends were trimmed by 4 bases and 0 bases, with 10 bases remaining between them. CDR3 nucleotide sequence: TGTGCCAGCAGTTGGGACGTAGATAGCAATCAGCCCCAGCATTTT. Translation gives CASSWDVDSNQPQHF.

This chain links TRBV5-1 with TRBJ1-6; D possibly corresponds to TRBD1 (5 bases). CDR3 length equals 16 residues. Trimming removed 4 bases from V and 7 bases from J, with 18 bases in between. Germline CDR1 SGHRS, CDR2 YFSETQ. This CDR3 reads CASSLLEDSPNSPLHF. As DNA, the CDR3 is TGCGCCAGCAGCCTACTAGAAGACAGTCCCAATTCACCCCTCCACTTT.

This sequence joins TRBV6-5 and TRBJ1-1, with D possibly matching TRBD1 (5 bases). Germline V lookup: CDR1 MNHEY, CDR2 SVGAGI. This CDR3 spans 12 amino acids. Trimming removed 8 bases at V and 4 bases at J, with 11 bases between. This CDR3 reads CASGGVPTEAFF. CDR3 coding DNA: TGTGCCAGCGGGGGGGTTCCCACTGAAGCTTTCTTT.

This chain links TRBV5-1 with TRBJ2-7; either TRBD1 or TRBD2 may supply D (5 bases each). Germline V gene sequence: CDR1 SGHRS, CDR2 YFSETQ. This CDR3 comprises 15 residues. V was shortened by 4 bases and J by 4 bases, with 18 bases between the two germline ends. DNA of the CDR3: TGCGCCAGCAGCCCCCGGGACCAGAGAACATACGAGCAGTACTTC. It translates to CASSPRDQRTYEQYF.

J is TRBJ2-2 and V is TRBV5-1, with D perhaps matching TRBD2 (5 bases). The CDR3 length is 15 residues. Germline assignment: CDR1 SGHRS and CDR2 YFSETQ. V lost 0 bases and J lost 3, with 9 bases in between. The CDR3 DNA sequence: TGCGCCAGCAGCTTGGCTGGGAGTGACACCGGGGAGCTGTTTTTT. As protein: CASSLAGSDTGELFF.

The chain uses TRBV2 and TRBJ1-1; no definite D call. V gave up 5 bases and J gave up 5 bases, with 15 bases separating them. Per the germline V gene, CDR1 is SNHLY and CDR2 is FYNNEI. The CDR3 is 14 residues long. CDR3 loop: CASSFQGRRTEAFF. For the CDR3, the DNA is TGTGCCAGCAGTTTTCAAGGGAGACGGACTGAAGCTTTCTTT. Variable domain in full (rest from reference TRBV2 and TRBJ1-1): EPEVTQTPSHQVTQMGQEVILRCVPISNHLYFYWYRQILGQKVEFLVSFYNNEISEKSEIFDDQFSVERPDGSNFTLKIRSTKLEDSAMYFCASSFQGRRTEAFFGQGTRLTVV.

This clone was detected once. This chain connects TRBV10-3 to TRBJ1-1; D is unresolved. The ends were cut back, 4 bases at V and 0 bases at J, with 6 bases in the middle. Germline assignment: CDR1 ENHRY and CDR2 SYGVKD. The CDR3 contains 13 residues. As DNA, the CDR3 is TGTGCCATCAGTGCAGGTCTGAACACTGAAGCTTTCTTT. This sequence encodes CAISAGLNTEAFF.

This chain joins TRBV24-1 and TRBJ2-1; 10 bases are a match to TRBD2. From germline, CDR1 is KGHDR and CDR2 SFDVKD. V lost 4 bases, J lost 3 bases, and 5 bases stayed unmatched. The CDR3 is made up of 16 amino acids. CDR3 region: CATSDRSGGLYNEQFF. CDR3 nucleotide sequence: TGTGCCACCAGTGACCGTAGCGGGGGGCTCTACAATGAGCAGTTCTTC.

This chain connects TRBV19 to TRBJ2-1, with D possibly matching TRBD2 (5 bases). V shed 4 bases and J shed 9 bases, with 16 bases lying between them. CDR3 length equals 14 residues. CDR1 and CDR2 (germline): LNHDA, SQIVND (reference sequence). For the CDR3, the DNA is TGTGCCAGTAGTAGCCCCGCTCGGACTTCTGAGCAGTTCTTC. It encodes CASSSPARTSEQFF. Based on the CDR3 plus reference TRBV19 and TRBJ2-1, the full variable domain is DGGITQSPKYLFRKEGQNVTLSCEQNLNHDAMYWYRQDPGQGLRLIYYSQIVNDFQKGDIAEGYSVSREKKESFPLTVTSAQKNPTAFYLCASSSPARTSEQFFGPGTRLTVL.

The genes are TRBV2 and TRBJ1-1; maybe TRBD1 (6 bases). Germline CDR1 is SNHLY and CDR2 is FYNNEI. V was cut by 6 bases and J by 4 bases, with 15 bases left in between. The length of the CDR3 is 14 residues. The CDR3 coding sequence is TGTGCCAGCAGGGGAGTCGGAGGGGGCACTGAAGCTTTCTTT. This translates into CASRGVGGGTEAFF.

The CDR3: CAISELAAYTF. In DNA, the CDR3 is TGTGCCATCAGTGAGCTTGCCGCCTACACCTTC. V is TRBV10-3 and J is TRBJ1-2; D unresolved. This CDR3 has 11 amino acids. Trimming pared 2 bases from V and 10 bases from J, leaving 8 bases between. CDR1 ENHRY and CDR2 SYGVKD come from the germline V gene.

The chain carries TRBV19 and TRBJ1-3; TRBD1 matches 7 bases. This CDR3 comprises 14 residues. CDR1 is LNHDA, CDR2 SQIVND, per germline (reference sequence). Trimming took 9 bases from V and 2 from J; bases not matched to a gene: 7. In nucleotides, the CDR3 is TGTGCCAGCTTCGAGGGGGCGGCTGGAAACACCATATATTTT. This codes for CASFEGAAGNTIYF. Supplemented by reference TRBV19 and TRBJ1-3, the full variable domain reads DGGITQSPKYLFRKEGQNVTLSCEQNLNHDAMYWYRQDPGQGLRLIYYSQIVNDFQKGDIAEGYSVSREKKESFPLTVTSAQKNPTAFYLCASFEGAAGNTIYFGEGSWLTVV.

This chain links TRBV2 with TRBJ1-2; the match to TRBD1 covers 9 bases. The V gene end was trimmed by 7 bases and the J gene end by 0 bases; junction bases not matched to a gene: 6. This CDR3 contains 15 residues. Looked up from germline, CDR1 is SNHLY and CDR2 is FYNNEI. For the CDR3, the DNA is TGTGCCAGCAACCCGGGACAGGGAGCTAACTATGGCTACACCTTC. Residues: CASNPGQGANYGYTF.

This clone was found a few times. The chain joins TRBV3-1 (or the pseudogene TRBV3-2) to TRBJ1-6, with a possible D match to TRBD1 (6 bases). The CDR3 spans 15 residues. V shed 3 bases and J shed 10 bases, with 16 bases lying between them. Per germline, CDR1 LGHDT and CDR2 YNNKEL (reference sequence). The CDR3 is CASSQQARGRSPLHF. In DNA, the CDR3 is TGTGCCAGCAGCCAGCAGGCCAGGGGTAGGTCACCCCTCCACTTT.

This chain connects TRBV19 to TRBJ1-5; no reliable D call. V lost 10 bases and J lost 0, with 10 bases in between. The CDR3 is 13 amino acids. Germline V gene sequence: CDR1 LNHDA, CDR2 SQIVND (reference sequence). The CDR3 loop is CATNRDSNQPQHF. CDR3 coding DNA: TGTGCCACCAATAGGGATAGCAATCAGCCCCAGCATTTT.

The V and J genes are TRBV9 and TRBJ2-3, with 7 bases matching TRBD1. The CDR3 runs to 13 residues. CDR1 and CDR2 (germline): SGDLS, YYNGEE. The J segment lost 4 bases and the V segment lost 3 bases, leaving 2 bases of the junction unmatched. The DNA of the CDR3 is TGTGCCAGCAGCGCCCAGGGGGCAGATACGCAGTATTTT. Amino acids: CASSAQGADTQYF.

This clone was seen once. J is TRBJ1-1 and V is TRBV3-1 (or the pseudogene TRBV3-2), with no clear D. This CDR3 has 15 amino acids. V shed 4 bases and J shed 4 bases, with 16 bases lying between them. Germline CDR1 and CDR2: LGHDT and YNNKEL (reference sequence). The CDR3 DNA sequence: TGTGCCAGCAGCCCAGGTGGAGTGGGAGTCACTGAAGCTTTCTTT. It specifies CASSPGGVGVTEAFF.

The chain joins TRBV3-1 (or the pseudogene TRBV3-2) to TRBJ1-3; TRBD1 aligns across 9 bases. Germline V gene lookup returns CDR1 LGHDT and CDR2 YNNKEL (reference sequence). This CDR3 contains 16 residues. After removal of 8 bases from V and 3 bases from J, the junction contained 11 bases not matched to a gene. The CDR3 protein is CASGRTGTGFGNTIYF. CDR3 DNA sequence: TGTGCCAGCGGCCGAACCGGGACAGGGTTTGGAAACACCATATATTTT.